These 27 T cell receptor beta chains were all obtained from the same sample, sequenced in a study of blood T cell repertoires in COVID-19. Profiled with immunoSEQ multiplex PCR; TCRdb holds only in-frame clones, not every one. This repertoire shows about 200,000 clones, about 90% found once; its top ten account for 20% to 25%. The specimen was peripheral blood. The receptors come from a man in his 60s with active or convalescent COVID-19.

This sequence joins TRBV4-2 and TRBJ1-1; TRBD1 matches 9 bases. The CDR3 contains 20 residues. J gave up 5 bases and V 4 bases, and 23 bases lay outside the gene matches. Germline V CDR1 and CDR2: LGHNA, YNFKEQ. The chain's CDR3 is CASSPLGGTGRNPRRTEAFF. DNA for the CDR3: TGTGCCAGCAGCCCCCTCGGAGGGACAGGGAGGAACCCACGGAGGACTGAAGCTTTCTTT.

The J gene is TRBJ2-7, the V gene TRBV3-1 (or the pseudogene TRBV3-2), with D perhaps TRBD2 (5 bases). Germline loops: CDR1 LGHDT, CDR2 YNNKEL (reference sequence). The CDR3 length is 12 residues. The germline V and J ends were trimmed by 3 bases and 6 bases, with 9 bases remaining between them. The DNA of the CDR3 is TGTGCCAGCAGCCATTCAAGCGGCGAGCAGTACTTC. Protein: CASSHSSGEQYF.

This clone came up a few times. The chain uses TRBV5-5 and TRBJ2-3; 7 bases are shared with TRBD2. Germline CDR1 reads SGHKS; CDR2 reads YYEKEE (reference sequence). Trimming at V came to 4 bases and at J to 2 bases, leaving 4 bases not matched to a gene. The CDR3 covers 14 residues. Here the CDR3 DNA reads TGTGCCAGCAGCAACCGGGACTACACAGATACGCAGTATTTT. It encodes CASSNRDYTDTQYF.

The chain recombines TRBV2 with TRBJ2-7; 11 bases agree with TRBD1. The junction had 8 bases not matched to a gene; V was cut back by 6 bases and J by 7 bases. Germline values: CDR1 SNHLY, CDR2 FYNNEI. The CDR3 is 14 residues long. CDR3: CASRQGQGALEQYF. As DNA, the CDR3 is TGTGCCAGCAGGCAAGGACAGGGGGCGCTGGAGCAGTACTTC.

CDR3 DNA: TGCGCCAGCAGTCCGGACAGGGAAACCGGGGAGCTGTTTTTT. Translating it yields CASSPDRETGELFF. This chain links TRBV10-1 with TRBJ2-2, with 8 bases aligning to TRBD1. CDR3 length: 14 amino acids. Per germline, CDR1 WNHNN and CDR2 SYGVQD (reference sequence). V shed 5 bases and J 5 bases; nucleotides not matched to a gene: 4.

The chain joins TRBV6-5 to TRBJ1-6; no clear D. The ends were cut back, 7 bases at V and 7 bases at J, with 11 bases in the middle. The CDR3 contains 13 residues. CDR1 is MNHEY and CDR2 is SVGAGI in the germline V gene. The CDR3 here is CASKGGNNSPLHF. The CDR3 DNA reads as TGTGCCAGCAAGGGAGGTAACAATTCACCCCTCCACTTT.

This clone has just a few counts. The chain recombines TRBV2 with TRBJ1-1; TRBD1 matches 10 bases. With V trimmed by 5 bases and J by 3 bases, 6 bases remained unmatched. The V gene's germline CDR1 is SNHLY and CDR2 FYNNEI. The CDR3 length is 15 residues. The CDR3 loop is CASSRQGARDTEAFF. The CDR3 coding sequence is TGTGCCAGCAGTAGACAGGGGGCAAGGGACACTGAAGCTTTCTTT.

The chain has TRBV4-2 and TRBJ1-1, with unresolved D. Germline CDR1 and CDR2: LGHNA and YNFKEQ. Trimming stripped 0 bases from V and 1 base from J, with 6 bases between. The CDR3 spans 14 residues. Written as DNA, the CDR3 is TGTGCCAGCAGCCAAGATTCAGGGAACACTGAAGCTTTCTTT. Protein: CASSQDSGNTEAFF.

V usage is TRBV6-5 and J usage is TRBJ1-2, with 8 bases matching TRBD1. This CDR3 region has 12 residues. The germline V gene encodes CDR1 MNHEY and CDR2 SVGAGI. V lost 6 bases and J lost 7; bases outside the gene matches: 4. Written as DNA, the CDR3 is TGTGCCAGCAGAAACGGACAGGGTGGCTACACCTTC. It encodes CASRNGQGGYTF.

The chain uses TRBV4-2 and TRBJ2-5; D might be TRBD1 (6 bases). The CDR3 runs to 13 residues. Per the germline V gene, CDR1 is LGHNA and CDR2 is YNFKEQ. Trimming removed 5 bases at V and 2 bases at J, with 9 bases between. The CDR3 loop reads CASSKGEQETQYF. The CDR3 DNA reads TGTGCCAGCAGCAAGGGGGAACAAGAGACCCAGTACTTC.

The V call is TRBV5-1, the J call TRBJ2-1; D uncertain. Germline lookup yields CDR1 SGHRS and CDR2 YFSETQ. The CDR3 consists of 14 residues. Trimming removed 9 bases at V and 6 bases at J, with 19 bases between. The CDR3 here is CATSILGARNEQFF. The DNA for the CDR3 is TGCGCCACCTCGATCCTCGGTGCGCGCAATGAGCAGTTCTTC.

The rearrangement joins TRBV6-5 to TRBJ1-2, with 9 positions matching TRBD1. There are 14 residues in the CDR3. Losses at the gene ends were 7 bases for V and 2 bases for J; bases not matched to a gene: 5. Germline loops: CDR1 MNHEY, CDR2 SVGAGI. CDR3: CASIPTGGNYGYTF. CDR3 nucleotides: TGTGCCAGCATTCCGACAGGGGGAAACTATGGCTACACCTTC.

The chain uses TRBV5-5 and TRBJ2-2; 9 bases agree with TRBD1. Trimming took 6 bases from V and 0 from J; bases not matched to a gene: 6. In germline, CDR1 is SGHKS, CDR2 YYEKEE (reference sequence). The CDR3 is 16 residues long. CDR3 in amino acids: CASTRQGDPNTGELFF. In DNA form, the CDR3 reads TGTGCCAGCACCCGACAGGGGGATCCGAACACCGGGGAGCTGTTTTTT.

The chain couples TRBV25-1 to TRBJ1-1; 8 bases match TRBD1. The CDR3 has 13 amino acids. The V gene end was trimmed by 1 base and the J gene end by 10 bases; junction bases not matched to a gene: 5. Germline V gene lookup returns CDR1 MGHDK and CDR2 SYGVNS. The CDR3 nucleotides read TGTGCCAGCAGTGAATTATGGACAGGGTTAGCTTTCTTT. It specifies CASSELWTGLAFF.

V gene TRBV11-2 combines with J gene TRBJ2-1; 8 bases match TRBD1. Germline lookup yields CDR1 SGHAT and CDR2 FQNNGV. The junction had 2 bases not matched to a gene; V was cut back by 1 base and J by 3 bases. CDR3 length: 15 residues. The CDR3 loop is CASSLGTGFYNEQFF. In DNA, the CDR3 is TGTGCCAGCAGCTTAGGGACAGGGTTCTACAATGAGCAGTTCTTC.

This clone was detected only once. Written as DNA, the CDR3 is TGCGCCAGCAGCGTCGGGACAAACTCTGGAAACACCATATATTTT. It is translated as CASSVGTNSGNTIYF. The chain combines TRBV5-1 with TRBJ1-3; tentative D call: TRBD1 (6 bases). CDR1 and CDR2 (germline): SGHRS, YFSETQ. The CDR3 is 15 residues long. Trimming cost V 4 bases and J 0 bases, with 11 bases left between them.

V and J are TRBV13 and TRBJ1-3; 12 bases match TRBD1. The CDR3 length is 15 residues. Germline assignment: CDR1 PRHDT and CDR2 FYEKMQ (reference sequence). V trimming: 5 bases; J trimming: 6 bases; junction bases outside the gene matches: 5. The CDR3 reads CASSRDRGQENTIYF. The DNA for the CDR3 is TGTGCCAGCAGCCGGGACAGGGGGCAAGAAAACACCATATATTTT. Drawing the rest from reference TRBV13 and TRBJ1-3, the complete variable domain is AAGVIQSPRHLIKEKRETATLKCYPIPRHDTVYWYQQGPGQDPQFLISFYEKMQSDKGSIPDRFSAQQFSDYHSELNMSSLELGDSALYFCASSRDRGQENTIYFGEGSWLTVV.

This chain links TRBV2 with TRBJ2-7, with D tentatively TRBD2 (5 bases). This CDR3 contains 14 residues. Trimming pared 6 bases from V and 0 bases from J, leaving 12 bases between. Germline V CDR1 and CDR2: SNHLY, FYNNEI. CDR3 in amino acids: CASRDSGYSYEQYF. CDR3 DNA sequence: TGTGCCAGCAGGGACTCGGGATACTCCTACGAGCAGTACTTC.

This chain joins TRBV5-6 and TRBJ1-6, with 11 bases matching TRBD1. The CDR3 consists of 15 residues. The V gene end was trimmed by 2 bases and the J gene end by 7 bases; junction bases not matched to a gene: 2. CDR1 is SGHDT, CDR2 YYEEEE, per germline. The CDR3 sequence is CASSFGTGGNSPLHF. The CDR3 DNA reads TGTGCCAGCAGCTTTGGGACAGGGGGAAATTCACCCCTCCACTTT.

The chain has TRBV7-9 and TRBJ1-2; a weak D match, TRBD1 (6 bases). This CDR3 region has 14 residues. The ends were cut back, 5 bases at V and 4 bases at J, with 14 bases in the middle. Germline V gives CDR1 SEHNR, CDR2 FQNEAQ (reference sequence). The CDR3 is CASSDPQGFYGYTF. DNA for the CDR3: TGTGCCAGCAGCGATCCACAGGGTTTCTATGGCTACACCTTC. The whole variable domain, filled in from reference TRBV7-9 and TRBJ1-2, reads DTGVSQNPRHKITKRGQNVTFRCDPISEHNRLYWYRQTLGQGPEFLTYFQNEAQLEKSRLLSDRFSAERPKGSFSTLEIQRTEQGDSAMYLCASSDPQGFYGYTFGSGTRLTVV.

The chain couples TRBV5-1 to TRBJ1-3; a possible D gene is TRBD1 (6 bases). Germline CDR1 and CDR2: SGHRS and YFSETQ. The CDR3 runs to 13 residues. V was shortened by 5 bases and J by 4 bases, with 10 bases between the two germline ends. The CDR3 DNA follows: TGCGCCAGCAGTCCAACAGGGGGAAACACCATATATTTT. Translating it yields CASSPTGGNTIYF.

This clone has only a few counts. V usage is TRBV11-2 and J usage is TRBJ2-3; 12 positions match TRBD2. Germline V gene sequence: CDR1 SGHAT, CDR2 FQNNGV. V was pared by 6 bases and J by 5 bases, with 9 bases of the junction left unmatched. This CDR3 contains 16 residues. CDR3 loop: CASSRSLAGGGDTQYF. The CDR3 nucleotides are TGTGCCAGCAGTCGGTCACTAGCGGGGGGCGGAGATACGCAGTATTTT.

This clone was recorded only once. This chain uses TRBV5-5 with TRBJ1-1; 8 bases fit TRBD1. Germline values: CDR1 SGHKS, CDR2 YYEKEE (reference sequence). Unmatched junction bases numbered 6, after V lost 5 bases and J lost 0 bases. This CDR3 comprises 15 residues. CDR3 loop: CASRSQGAMNTEAFF. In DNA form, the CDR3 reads TGTGCCAGCAGATCGCAGGGGGCCATGAACACTGAAGCTTTCTTT.

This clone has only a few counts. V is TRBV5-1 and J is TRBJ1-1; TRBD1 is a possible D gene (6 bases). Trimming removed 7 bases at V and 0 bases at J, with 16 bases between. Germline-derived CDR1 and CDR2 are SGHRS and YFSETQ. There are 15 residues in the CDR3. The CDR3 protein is CASGQGSPLNTEAFF. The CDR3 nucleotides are TGCGCCAGCGGGCAGGGGAGCCCTCTGAACACTGAAGCTTTCTTT.

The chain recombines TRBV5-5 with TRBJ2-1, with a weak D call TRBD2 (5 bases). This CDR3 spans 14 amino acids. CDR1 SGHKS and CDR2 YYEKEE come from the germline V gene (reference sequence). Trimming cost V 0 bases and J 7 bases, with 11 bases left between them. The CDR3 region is CASSLGPTGNEQFF. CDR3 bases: TGTGCCAGCAGCTTGGGCCCCACGGGGAATGAGCAGTTCTTC.

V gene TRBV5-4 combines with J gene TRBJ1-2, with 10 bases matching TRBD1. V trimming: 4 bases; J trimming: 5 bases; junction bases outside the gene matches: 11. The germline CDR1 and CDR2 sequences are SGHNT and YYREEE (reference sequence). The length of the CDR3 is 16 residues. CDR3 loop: CASSPLSGQGVYGYTF. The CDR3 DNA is TGTGCCAGCAGCCCGCTCTCAGGACAGGGGGTTTATGGCTACACCTTC. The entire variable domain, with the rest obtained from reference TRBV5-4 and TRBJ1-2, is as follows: ETGVTQSPTHLIKTRGQQVTLRCSSQSGHNTVSWYQQALGQGPQFIFQYYREEENGRGNFPPRFSGLQFPNYSSELNVNALELDDSALYLCASSPLSGQGVYGYTFGSGTRLTVV.

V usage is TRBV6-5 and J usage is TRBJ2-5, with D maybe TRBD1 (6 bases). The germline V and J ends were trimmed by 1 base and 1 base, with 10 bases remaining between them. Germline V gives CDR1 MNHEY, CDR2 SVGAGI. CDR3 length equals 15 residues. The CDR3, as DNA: TGTGCCAGCAGTTACTTAGGGGGTCTCCAAGAGACCCAGTACTTC. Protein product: CASSYLGGLQETQYF.